Sequencing of this T cell receptor (beta chain) was carried out in a study of T-cell reconstitution after alpha-beta-depleted transplantation in children. Many counts were recorded for this clonotype. Unique molecular identifiers were used to barcode this TCRbeta library. One entry per CDR3 protein results from TCRdb running MiXCR on the PCR reads. The top ten clones hold approximately 13% of a sample with about 200,000 distinct CDR3 sequences, about 14% of them seen once. The material sequenced was PBMCs from the stem cell graft donor, taken from the stem cell graft. The clonotype was recovered from a human donor who donated a stem cell graft to a child with acute lymphoblastic leukemia.

CDR3 sequence: CASSYGTFTGELFF. The CDR3 bases are TGTGCCAGCAGTTACGGGACTTTCACCGGGGAGCTGTTTTTT. The chain carries TRBV6-5 and TRBJ2-2, with a weak D call TRBD2 (6 bases). This CDR3 has 14 residues. The V gene lost 2 bases and the J gene lost 4 bases, with 8 bases spanning the gap. Germline lookup yields CDR1 MNHEY and CDR2 SVGAGI.